This T cell receptor beta chain derives from a study of T cells after yellow fever vaccination. Study-wide background: Fractions of low cell number were prepared using SMART-Seq v4 Ultra Low Input.

The study's findings and limits: Peaking on day 5 versus 15, the secondary response was faster but weaker.

Worth noting for this clonotype: What it binds is not known.

Germline assignment: CDR1 LGHNA and CDR2 YNFKEQ. V was clipped by 0 bases and J by 6 bases, with 9 bases between them. This CDR3 is built from 15 residues. By 5'RACE template switching, TCR cDNA was produced, with a universal primer site and UMIs added in the process. TCRdb ran MiXCR on the 5' RACE reads and lists one entry per CDR3 protein. The table lists about 170,000 distinct CDR3 sequences, about 6.2% of them singletons. The TCR originated in a man aged 18-30 years who received the YFV17D yellow fever vaccine. The chain carries TRBV4-2 and TRBJ1-6; maybe TRBD1 (6 bases). The starting material was CD4+ T cells sorted from PBMCs, obtained on the day of the first yellow fever vaccination. This CDR3 reads CASSQEGGGNSPLHF. For the CDR3, the DNA is TGTGCCAGCAGCCAAGAGGGAGGGGGTAATTCACCCCTCCACTTT.